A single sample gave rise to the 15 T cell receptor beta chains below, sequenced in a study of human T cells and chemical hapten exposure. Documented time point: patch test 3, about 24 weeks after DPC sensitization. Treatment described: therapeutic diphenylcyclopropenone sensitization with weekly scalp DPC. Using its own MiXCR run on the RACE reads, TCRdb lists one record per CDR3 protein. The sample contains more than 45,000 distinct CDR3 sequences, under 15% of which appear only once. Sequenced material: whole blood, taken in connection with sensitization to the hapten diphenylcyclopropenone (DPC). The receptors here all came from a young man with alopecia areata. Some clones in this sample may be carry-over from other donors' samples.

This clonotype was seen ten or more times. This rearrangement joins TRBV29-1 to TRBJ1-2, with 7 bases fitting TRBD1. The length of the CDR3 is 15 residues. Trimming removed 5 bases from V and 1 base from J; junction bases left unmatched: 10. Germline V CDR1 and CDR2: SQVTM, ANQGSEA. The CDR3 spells CSVHRPGGDNYGYTF. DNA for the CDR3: TGCAGCGTTCACCGGCCAGGGGGGGATAACTATGGCTACACCTTC.

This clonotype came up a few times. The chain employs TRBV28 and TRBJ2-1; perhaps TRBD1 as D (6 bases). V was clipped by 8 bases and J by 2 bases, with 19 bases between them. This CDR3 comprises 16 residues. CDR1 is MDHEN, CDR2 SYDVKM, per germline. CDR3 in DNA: TGTGCCAGCGACGGACAGCTAAGAACCACCTACAATGAGCAGTTCTTC. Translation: CASDGQLRTTYNEQFF.

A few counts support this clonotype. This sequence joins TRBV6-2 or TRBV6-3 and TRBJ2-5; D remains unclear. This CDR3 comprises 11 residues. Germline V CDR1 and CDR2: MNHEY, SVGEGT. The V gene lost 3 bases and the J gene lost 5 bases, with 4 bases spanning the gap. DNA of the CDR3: TGTGCCAGCAGTTATTCGGAGACCCAGTACTTC. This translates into CASSYSETQYF.

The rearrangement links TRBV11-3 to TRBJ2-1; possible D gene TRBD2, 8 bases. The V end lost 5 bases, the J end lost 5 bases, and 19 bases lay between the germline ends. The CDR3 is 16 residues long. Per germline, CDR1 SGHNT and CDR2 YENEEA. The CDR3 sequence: CASSPGGERGHNEQFF. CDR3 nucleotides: TGTGCCAGCAGCCCAGGGGGGGAGCGGGGGCACAATGAGCAGTTCTTC.

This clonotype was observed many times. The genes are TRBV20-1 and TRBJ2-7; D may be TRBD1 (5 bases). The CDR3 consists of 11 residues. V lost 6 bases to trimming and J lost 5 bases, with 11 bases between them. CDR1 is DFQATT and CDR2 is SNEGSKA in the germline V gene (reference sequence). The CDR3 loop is CSAETGDEQYF. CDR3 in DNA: TGCAGTGCAGAAACAGGCGACGAGCAGTACTTC.

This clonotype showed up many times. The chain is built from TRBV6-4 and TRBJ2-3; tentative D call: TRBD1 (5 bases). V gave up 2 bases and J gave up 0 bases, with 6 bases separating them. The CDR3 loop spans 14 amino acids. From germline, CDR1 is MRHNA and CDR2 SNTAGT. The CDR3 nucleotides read TGTGCCAGCAGTGACGACAGTAGCACAGATACGCAGTATTTT. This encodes CASSDDSSTDTQYF.

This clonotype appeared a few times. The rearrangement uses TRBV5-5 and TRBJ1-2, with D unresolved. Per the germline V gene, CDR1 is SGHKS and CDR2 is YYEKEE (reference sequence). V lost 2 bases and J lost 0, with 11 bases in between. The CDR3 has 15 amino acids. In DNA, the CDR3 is TGTGCCAGCAGCTTCACAGCCCCAGCTAACTATGGCTACACCTTC. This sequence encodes CASSFTAPANYGYTF.

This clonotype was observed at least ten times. For the CDR3, the DNA is TGCGCCAGCAGCTTGGTACAGGGCCCTTACAATGAGCAGTTCTTC. Translation gives CASSLVQGPYNEQFF. This chain uses TRBV5-1 with TRBJ2-1, with D tentatively TRBD1 (6 bases). Germline CDR1 SGHRS, CDR2 YFSETQ. This CDR3 region has 15 residues. Trimming removed 0 bases from V and 4 bases from J, with 11 bases in between.

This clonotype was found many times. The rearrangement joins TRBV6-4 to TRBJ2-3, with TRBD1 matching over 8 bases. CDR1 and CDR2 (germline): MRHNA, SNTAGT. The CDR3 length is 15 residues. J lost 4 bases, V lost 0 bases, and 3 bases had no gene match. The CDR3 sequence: CASSDSGQGADTQYF. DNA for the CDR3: TGTGCCAGCAGTGACTCCGGACAGGGCGCAGATACGCAGTATTTT.

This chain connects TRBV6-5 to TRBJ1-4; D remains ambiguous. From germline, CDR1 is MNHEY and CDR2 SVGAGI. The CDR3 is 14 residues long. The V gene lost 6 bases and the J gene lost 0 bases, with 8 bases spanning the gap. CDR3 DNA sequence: TGTGCCAGCAGGTCGTATGCAACTAATGAAAAACTGTTTTTT. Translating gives CASRSYATNEKLFF.

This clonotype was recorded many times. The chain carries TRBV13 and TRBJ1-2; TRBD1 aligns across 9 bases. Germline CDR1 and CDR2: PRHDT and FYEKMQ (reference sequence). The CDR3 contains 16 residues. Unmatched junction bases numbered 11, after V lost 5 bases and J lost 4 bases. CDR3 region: CASSPNRGRSGYGYTF. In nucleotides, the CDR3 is TGTGCCAGCAGCCCCAACAGGGGGCGCTCGGGCTATGGCTACACCTTC.

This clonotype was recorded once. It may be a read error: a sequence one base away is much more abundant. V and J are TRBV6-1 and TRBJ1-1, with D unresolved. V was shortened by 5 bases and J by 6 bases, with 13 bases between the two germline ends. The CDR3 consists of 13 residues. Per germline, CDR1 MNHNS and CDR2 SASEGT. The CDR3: CASSQNRVSEAFF. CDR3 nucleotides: TGTGCCAGCAGTCAGAATAGGGTCTCTGAAGCTTTCTTT.

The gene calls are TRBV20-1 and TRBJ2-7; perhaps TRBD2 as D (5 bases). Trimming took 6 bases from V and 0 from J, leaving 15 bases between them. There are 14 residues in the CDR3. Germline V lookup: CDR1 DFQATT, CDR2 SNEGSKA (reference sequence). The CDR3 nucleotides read TGCAGTGCCGATACTAGAGTGAGCTCCTACGAGCAGTACTTC. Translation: CSADTRVSSYEQYF.

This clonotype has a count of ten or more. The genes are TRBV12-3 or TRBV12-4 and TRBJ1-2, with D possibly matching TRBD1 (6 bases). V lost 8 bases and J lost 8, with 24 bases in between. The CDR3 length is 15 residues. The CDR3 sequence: CASGYRGGRARGYTF. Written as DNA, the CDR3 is TGTGCCAGCGGATATCGAGGGGGGAGGGCTCGAGGCTACACCTTC.

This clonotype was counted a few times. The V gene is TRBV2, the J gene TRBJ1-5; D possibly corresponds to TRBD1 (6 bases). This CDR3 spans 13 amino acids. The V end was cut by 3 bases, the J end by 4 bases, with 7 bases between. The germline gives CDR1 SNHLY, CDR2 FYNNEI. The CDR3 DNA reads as TGTGCCAGCAGTGATAGGGGGAATCAGCCCCAGCATTTT. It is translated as CASSDRGNQPQHF.